Shown below are 8 T cell receptor beta chains from a single sample sequenced in a study of blood T cell repertoires in COVID-19. Profiled with immunoSEQ multiplex PCR; TCRdb holds only in-frame clones, not every one. This sample has 53,000 or so clones; approximately 84% occur once, and the top ten carry 14% to 15%. Material for sequencing was peripheral blood. The receptor set was obtained from a human donor with active or convalescent COVID-19. The donor label of this sample is uncertain.

V and J are TRBV7-3 and TRBJ2-1; a weak D match, TRBD2 (6 bases). Trimming removed 2 bases from V and 5 bases from J, with 10 bases in between. The CDR3 is made up of 14 amino acids. The V gene's germline CDR1 is SGHTA and CDR2 FQGTGA. The CDR3 bases are TGTGCCAGCAGCTTATCTAGCGACGACAATGAGCAGTTCTTC. Amino acid sequence: CASSLSSDDNEQFF.

V and J are TRBV29-1 and TRBJ1-2; a possible D gene is TRBD1 (6 bases). Trimming shortened V by 4 bases and J by 10 bases, and 22 bases separated the two germline ends. Germline V gene sequence: CDR1 SQVTM, CDR2 ANQGSEA. CDR3 size: 14 residues. Here the CDR3 DNA reads TGCAGCGTTGGGGGGCCTACTTCGGCAAGTACCTACACCTTC. Translation gives CSVGGPTSASTYTF.

This chain uses TRBV9 with TRBJ2-5; 7 bases match TRBD2. The CDR3 is 15 residues long. V lost 2 bases to trimming and J lost 1 base; unmatched junction nucleotides: 5. Germline V gives CDR1 SGDLS, CDR2 YYNGEE. The DNA for the CDR3 is TGTGCCAGCAGCGTCAGCGGGGTGATCCAAGAGACCCAGTACTTC. Translation gives CASSVSGVIQETQYF.

This clone has a handful of counts. This rearrangement joins TRBV28 to TRBJ2-7, with TRBD2 identical over 9 bases. Germline CDR1 is MDHEN and CDR2 is SYDVKM. This CDR3 contains 15 residues. The V gene end was trimmed by 3 bases and the J gene end by 4 bases; junction bases not matched to a gene: 7. In DNA, the CDR3 is TGTGCCAGCAGTTTGATTCTAGCGGGATTATACGAGCAGTACTTC. Translating it yields CASSLILAGLYEQYF. Drawing the rest from reference TRBV28 and TRBJ2-7, the complete variable domain is DVKVTQSSRYLVKRTGEKVFLECVQDMDHENMFWYRQDPGLGLRLIYFSYDVKMKEKGDIPEGYSVSREKKERFSLILESASTNQTSMYLCASSLILAGLYEQYFGPGTRLTVT.

In this sample, this clone turned up a few times. Here the CDR3 DNA reads TGTGCCAGCAGTTGGGGACAGTTGGGCGAGCAGTACTTC. Translation: CASSWGQLGEQYF. The chain links TRBV12-3 or TRBV12-4 to TRBJ2-7; 7 nucleotides agree with TRBD1. Losses at the gene ends were 4 bases for V and 6 bases for J; bases not matched to a gene: 6. The CDR3 runs to 13 residues.

A remark on this clone: This CDR3 is also generated by other DNA sequences in the sample. DNA of the CDR3: TGTGCCAGCAATTCAGGAGGGACTGAAGCTTTCTTT. Translating gives CASNSGGTEAFF. The rearrangement joins TRBV6-5 to TRBJ1-1; D not certain. CDR1 is MNHEY and CDR2 is SVGAGI in the germline V gene. The V gene lost 7 bases and the J gene lost 5 bases, with 11 bases spanning the gap. This CDR3 comprises 12 residues.

V and J are TRBV30 and TRBJ1-2; D not resolved. The V and J ends lost 3 bases and 0 bases respectively, with 20 bases between them. Germline assignment: CDR1 GTSNPN and CDR2 SVGIG (reference sequence). This CDR3 region has 17 residues. CDR3 residues: CAWRDFAEPLANYGYTF. The CDR3 bases are TGTGCCTGGAGAGATTTCGCCGAGCCTTTAGCTAACTATGGCTACACCTTC.

The CDR3 sequence is CASSLGLAGGGYEQYF. The DNA for the CDR3 is TGTGCCAGCAGTTTAGGACTAGCGGGAGGAGGCTACGAGCAGTACTTC. The rearrangement joins TRBV27 to TRBJ2-7, with 14 positions matching TRBD2. Germline V lookup: CDR1 MNHEY, CDR2 SMNVEV (reference sequence). The CDR3 is made up of 16 amino acids. With V trimmed by 2 bases and J by 3 bases, 3 bases remained unmatched.